A selection of T cell receptor beta chains follows, all from one sample in a study of cytomegalovirus exposure and HLA in healthy donors. Produced via immunoSEQ multiplex PCR; TCRdb's table is partial and in-frame only. Here the sample spans about 98,000 clones, around 86% being singletons. What was sequenced was PBMCs. The receptor source for this set is a female donor in good health and CMV-seropositive. The CDR3 runs from the conserved cysteine through the conserved F or W. Fields, in order: J gene, V gene, CDR3 protein.

j_gene: TRBJ1-1
v_gene: TRBV6-1
CDR3aa: CASSEGQGAHTEAFF

j_gene: TRBJ1-5
v_gene: TRBV6-1
CDR3aa: CASTFFDRSQPQHF

j_gene: TRBJ2-7
v_gene: TRBV4-1
CDR3aa: CASSQIYSGRANEQYF

j_gene: TRBJ1-4
v_gene: TRBV30
CDR3aa: CACRDRAGEKLFF

j_gene: TRBJ2-5
v_gene: TRBV5-1
CDR3aa: CASSVTGTGGWEQYF

j_gene: TRBJ2-3
v_gene: TRBV11-1
CDR3aa: CASSLGLAGGPRMTDTQYF

j_gene: TRBJ2-1
v_gene: TRBV30
CDR3aa: CAWRFSGSRYNEQFF

j_gene: TRBJ1-5
v_gene: TRBV5-5
CDR3aa: CASSLAGGQGNQPQHF

j_gene: TRBJ1-6
v_gene: TRBV10-2
CDR3aa: CASSESRSSYNSPLHF

j_gene: TRBJ1-4
v_gene: TRBV7-9
CDR3aa: CASSTRGRGTTNEKLFF

j_gene: TRBJ2-7
v_gene: TRBV27
CDR3aa: CASSNRGRYEQYF

j_gene: TRBJ1-2
v_gene: TRBV2
CDR3aa: CASTRSPEFSGNWQDYGYTF

j_gene: TRBJ1-1
v_gene: TRBV2
CDR3aa: CASSLAFF

j_gene: TRBJ2-7
v_gene: TRBV7-9
CDR3aa: CASSSPSSYEQYF

j_gene: TRBJ1-1
v_gene: TRBV2
CDR3aa: CASTERWGGTEAFF

j_gene: TRBJ1-5
v_gene: TRBV5-6
CDR3aa: CASSSRIRFEPQHF

j_gene: TRBJ2-5
v_gene: TRBV7-7
CDR3aa: CASSLGGTSGAQETQYF

j_gene: TRBJ2-1
v_gene: TRBV20-1
CDR3aa: CSAREGREQFF

j_gene: TRBJ2-5
v_gene: TRBV19
CDR3aa: CASSIGRGGQETQYF

j_gene: TRBJ1-5
v_gene: TRBV28
CDR3aa: CASSSPTGSNQPQHF

j_gene: TRBJ2-6
v_gene: TRBV29-1
CDR3aa: CSVEAGSAGANVLTF

j_gene: TRBJ2-3
v_gene: TRBV6-1
CDR3aa: CASSEASGDSTDTQYF

j_gene: TRBJ1-5
v_gene: TRBV21-1
CDR3aa: CASSKGGPGSQPQHF

j_gene: TRBJ1-1
v_gene: TRBV5-6
CDR3aa: CASSGTVNTEAFF

j_gene: TRBJ2-7
v_gene: TRBV7-2
CDR3aa: CASSLVTGDPYEQYF

j_gene: TRBJ2-1
v_gene: TRBV7-9
CDR3aa: CASSFSGSSYNEQFF

j_gene: TRBJ1-3
v_gene: TRBV9
CDR3aa: CASSEDQGNTIYF

j_gene: TRBJ1-4
v_gene: TRBV9
CDR3aa: CASSPWDRGEKLFF

j_gene: TRBJ1-2
v_gene: TRBV2
CDR3aa: CASSPTTGGYGYTF

j_gene: TRBJ2-1
v_gene: TRBV7-8
CDR3aa: CASSFRLAGGPKNEQFF

j_gene: TRBJ2-2
v_gene: TRBV29-1
CDR3aa: CSETGTGGNGELFF

j_gene: TRBJ2-3
v_gene: TRBV7-2
CDR3aa: CASSLQGSHTDTQYF

j_gene: TRBJ1-5
v_gene: TRBV5-6
CDR3aa: CASSLGRVDQPQHF

j_gene: TRBJ1-1
v_gene: TRBV5-5
CDR3aa: CASSLVTGEAFF

j_gene: TRBJ1-1
v_gene: TRBV18
CDR3aa: CASSQQGKDTEAFF

j_gene: TRBJ2-3
v_gene: TRBV7-9
CDR3aa: CASSPRTSGGSTDTQYF

j_gene: TRBJ1-1
v_gene: TRBV14
CDR3aa: CASSQPRDFTTEAFF

j_gene: TRBJ2-6
v_gene: TRBV9
CDR3aa: CASSVVLAGTSGANVLTF

j_gene: TRBJ1-3
v_gene: TRBV27
CDR3aa: CASSFLDSGNTIYF

j_gene: TRBJ2-7
v_gene: TRBV6-6
CDR3aa: CASSTTGSYEQYF

j_gene: TRBJ2-1
v_gene: TRBV16
CDR3aa: CASSQPGQGDEQFF

j_gene: TRBJ1-1
v_gene: TRBV18
CDR3aa: CASSPLSPTSNTEAFF

j_gene: TRBJ1-1
v_gene: TRBV6-4
CDR3aa: CASSDSYSGYASTEAFF

j_gene: TRBJ2-7
v_gene: TRBV6-5
CDR3aa: CASSWGPANSYEQYF

j_gene: TRBJ2-3
v_gene: TRBV6-6
CDR3aa: CPSSLAGGRTDTQYF

j_gene: TRBJ1-1
v_gene: TRBV5-1
CDR3aa: CASSLGFRGGNTEAFF

j_gene: TRBJ2-7
v_gene: TRBV15
CDR3aa: CATSSLPGDSTYEQYF

j_gene: TRBJ2-7
v_gene: TRBV9
CDR3aa: CASSVGRGTSYEQYF

j_gene: TRBJ2-1
v_gene: TRBV7-9
CDR3aa: CASRVTGTDNEQFF

j_gene: TRBJ2-1
v_gene: TRBV15
CDR3aa: CATSRSGTSGREQFF

j_gene: TRBJ2-7
v_gene: TRBV2
CDR3aa: CASSERRNSYEQYF

j_gene: TRBJ1-2
v_gene: TRBV9
CDR3aa: CASSGQGARGYTF

j_gene: TRBJ2-1
v_gene: TRBV6-1
CDR3aa: CASSDGRVGLNEQFF

j_gene: TRBJ2-2
v_gene: TRBV27
CDR3aa: CASSLTGPGELFF